This T cell receptor beta chain emerged from a study of T cell responses to AZD1222 COVID-19 vaccine. General study results and limits: Females made up more of the donors, who were largely white British, and clonal diversity may have come out too low. Elevations in Spike-specific TCR breadth and depth followed administration of two AZD1222 doses. Mapped onto spike, vaccine-associated CD4 TCRs spanned it and were dominant at 160-218 and 743-854. It was only 6 or 7 AZD1222 recipients who were seropositive at baseline.

Per germline, CDR1 MNHEY and CDR2 SVGAGI. The V and J ends lost 0 bases and 14 bases respectively, with 16 bases between them. The length of the CDR3 is 14 residues. In regard to this clone: What it binds is unknown.

Only in-frame clones appear in the TCRdb table, and some are missing; sequencing was by immunoSEQ multiplex PCR. The sample shows more than 70,000 clones, 70% to 90% of them seen only once. The receptor comes from an adult in good health. The chain recombines TRBV6-5 with TRBJ1-4, with D possibly TRBD1 on 5 matching bases. This sample comprised peripheral blood, obtained on day 0 of AZD1222 vaccination. The CDR3 DNA is TGTGCCAGCAGTTACTCCGGGTTGGGGGGGAGGCTGTTTTTT. As protein: CASSYSGLGGRLFF.